One sample yielded the 14 T cell receptor beta chains listed below, sequenced in a study of blood T cell repertoires in COVID-19. Using immunoSEQ multiplex PCR, the repertoire was profiled, and TCRdb retains in-frame clones only, with some absent. The sample carries 190,000 or so clones, about 82% recorded once. Sequencing was performed on PBMCs or T cells enriched from blood (not recorded which). Every receptor here comes from a woman in her twenties or thirties who had recovered from COVID-19.

This chain connects TRBV12-5 to TRBJ1-2; D is unresolved. V shed 1 base and J shed 5 bases, with 5 bases lying between them. This CDR3 region has 12 residues. Per germline, CDR1 LGHNT and CDR2 FRNRAP. The CDR3 sequence is CASGLDGYGYTF. CDR3 sequence (DNA): TGTGCTAGTGGTTTGGACGGGTATGGCTACACCTTC. Full variable domain (rest looked up from reference TRBV12-5 and TRBJ1-2): DARVTQTPRHKVTEMGQEVTMRCQPILGHNTVFWYRQTMMQGLELLAYFRNRAPLDDSGMPKDRFSAEMPDATLATLKIQPSEPRDSAVYFCASGLDGYGYTFGSGTRLTVV.

This clone was seen more than once but under ten times. The rearrangement uses TRBV18 and TRBJ2-7; 9 positions agree with TRBD1. This CDR3 spans 15 amino acids. Germline V gene data show CDR1 as KGHSH and CDR2 as LQKENI. V was pared by 3 bases and J by 6 bases, with 9 bases of the junction left unmatched. The chain's CDR3 is CASSPVPGTGTEQYF. CDR3 nucleotides: TGTGCCAGCTCACCCGTTCCCGGGACAGGGACCGAGCAGTACTTC.

This chain links TRBV25-1 with TRBJ2-7; 8 bases match TRBD1. The CDR3 is made up of 14 amino acids. V lost 6 bases, J lost 1 base, and 5 bases stayed unmatched. Germline CDR1 reads MGHDK; CDR2 reads SYGVNS. CDR3 nucleotides: TGTGCCAGCAGCCTCCGGGACAGGTCCTACGAGCAGTACTTC. Protein: CASSLRDRSYEQYF.

This clone was counted once. This chain uses TRBV12-3 or TRBV12-4 with TRBJ2-3; TRBD2 matches 7 bases. The CDR3 spans 10 residues. V trimming: 9 bases; J trimming: 6 bases; junction bases outside the gene matches: 0. The CDR3 loop is CASSGDTQYF. CDR3 nucleotide sequence: TGTGCCAGTAGCGGGGATACGCAGTATTTT.

The chain employs TRBV9 and TRBJ1-1; possible D gene TRBD1, 5 bases. The CDR3 contains 15 residues. Trimming cost V 0 bases and J 1 base, with 10 bases left between them. Germline V CDR1 and CDR2: SGDLS, YYNGEE. The CDR3: CASSVGGAGNTEAFF. In nucleotides, the CDR3 is TGTGCCAGCAGCGTAGGGGGCGCAGGGAACACTGAAGCTTTCTTT.

The chain uses TRBV5-3 and TRBJ2-7; D ambiguous. TRBV5-3 falls under the ORF class, with uncertain function. CDR3 length equals 13 residues. Trimming shortened V by 5 bases and J by 6 bases, and 15 bases separated the two germline ends. This CDR3 is CARSFEVPGEQYF. CDR3 DNA sequence: TGTGCCAGAAGTTTCGAGGTCCCGGGCGAGCAGTACTTC.

The J gene is TRBJ2-2, the V gene TRBV5-6, with TRBD2 identical over 12 bases. The CDR3 totals 16 residues. The germline V gene has CDR1 SGHDT and CDR2 YYEEEE. The ends lost 4 bases at V and 1 base at J; junction bases unmatched: 2. CDR3 loop: CASSGLAGMNTGELFF. For the CDR3, the DNA is TGTGCCAGCAGCGGACTAGCGGGAATGAACACCGGGGAGCTGTTTTTT. Drawing the rest from reference TRBV5-6 and TRBJ2-2, the complete variable domain is DAGVTQSPTHLIKTRGQQVTLRCSPKSGHDTVSWYQQALGQGPQFIFQYYEEEERQRGNFPDRFSGHQFPNYSSELNVNALLLGDSALYLCASSGLAGMNTGELFFGEGSRLTVL.

The chain has TRBV6-1 and TRBJ1-5; D unclear. Deletions cut 1 base from V and 5 bases from J, with 15 bases between. CDR3 size: 16 residues. Germline CDR1 and CDR2: MNHNS and SASEGT. The CDR3 loop is CASSEVYHGGYQPQHF. CDR3 nucleotide sequence: TGTGCCAGCAGTGAAGTATATCACGGAGGATATCAGCCCCAGCATTTT.

In its sample, this clone was seen once. The rearrangement links TRBV30 to TRBJ1-1; 10 positions agree with TRBD1. The CDR3 spans 16 residues. J gave up 2 bases and V 7 bases, and 13 bases lay outside the gene matches. Per the germline V gene, CDR1 is GTSNPN and CDR2 is SVGIG (reference sequence). Written as DNA, the CDR3 is TGTGCCTTGCAGCTGGGGACAGGGGTCGAAAACACTGAAGCTTTCTTT. Amino acid sequence: CALQLGTGVENTEAFF. Using reference TRBV30 and TRBJ1-1 for the parts outside the CDR3, the full variable domain is SQTIHQWPATLVQPVGSPLSLECTVEGTSNPNLYWYRQAAGRGLQLLFYSVGIGQISSEVPQNLSASRPQDRQFILSSKKLLLSDSGFYLCALQLGTGVENTEAFFGQGTRLTVV.

The V gene is TRBV7-9, the J gene TRBJ2-7, with D perhaps matching TRBD1 (5 bases). V was shortened by 3 bases and J by 3 bases, with 15 bases between the two germline ends. Germline assignment: CDR1 SEHNR and CDR2 FQNEAQ (reference sequence). The CDR3 covers 15 residues. This chain's CDR3 is CASSFGQGSFYEQYF. The DNA for the CDR3 is TGTGCCAGCAGCTTTGGGCAGGGATCTTTCTACGAGCAGTACTTC. Full variable domain (remainder filled in from reference TRBV7-9 and TRBJ2-7): DTGVSQNPRHKITKRGQNVTFRCDPISEHNRLYWYRQTLGQGPEFLTYFQNEAQLEKSRLLSDRFSAERPKGSFSTLEIQRTEQGDSAMYLCASSFGQGSFYEQYFGPGTRLTVT.

The rearrangement uses TRBV3-1 (or the pseudogene TRBV3-2) and TRBJ1-2; D unresolved. The CDR3 has 15 residues. Germline loops: CDR1 LGHDT, CDR2 YNNKEL (reference sequence). V shed 4 bases and J shed 1 base, with 13 bases lying between them. This CDR3 is CASSPLLGFNYGYTF. The CDR3 coding sequence is TGTGCCAGCAGCCCACTTCTAGGATTTAACTATGGCTACACCTTC.

Concerning this clone: The sample contains more than one DNA sequence encoding this CDR3. The chain links TRBV18 to TRBJ1-4; possible D gene TRBD1, 5 bases. Trimming stripped 1 base from V and 8 bases from J, with 11 bases between. This CDR3 region has 14 residues. Germline V CDR1 and CDR2: KGHSH, LQKENI. The CDR3 region is CASSPQGVNEKLFF. CDR3 nucleotides: TGTGCCAGCTCACCACAAGGGGTTAACGAAAAACTGTTTTTT.

The J gene is TRBJ1-5, the V gene TRBV18; D remains ambiguous. V was clipped by 2 bases and J by 0 bases, with 14 bases between them. This CDR3 spans 17 amino acids. The germline CDR1 and CDR2 sequences are KGHSH and LQKENI. The CDR3 sequence is CASSPIPTEDSNQPQHF. The CDR3, as DNA: TGTGCCAGCTCACCAATACCTACAGAAGATAGCAATCAGCCCCAGCATTTT. Supplemented by reference TRBV18 and TRBJ1-5, the full variable domain reads NAGVMQNPRHLVRRRGQEARLRCSPMKGHSHVYWYRQLPEEGLKFMVYLQKENIIDESGMPKERFSAEFPKEGPSILRIQQVVRGDSAAYFCASSPIPTEDSNQPQHFGDGTRLSIL.

This clone was recorded once. This sequence joins TRBV4-1 and TRBJ2-4, with D tentatively TRBD2 (5 bases). The CDR3 totals 13 residues. Germline lookup yields CDR1 MGHRA and CDR2 YSYEKL. V lost 4 bases and J lost 6, with 10 bases in between. CDR3 sequence: CASSPGEGNIQYF. CDR3 nucleotide sequence: TGCGCCAGCAGCCCCGGTGAGGGAAACATTCAGTACTTC.